This T cell receptor (beta chain) was retrieved from a study of blood T cell repertoires in COVID-19. On the study more broadly: Collection of acute and convalescent COVID-19 samples took place in the United States, Italy and Spain. The analysed material was cDNA or gDNA that came from T cells, B-cell-depleted T cells, or PBMCs.

Enrollment of patients from Seattle took place during active infection, with longitudinal follow-up. Trimming left V 4 bases short and J 6 bases short, with 15 bases between. The CDR3 covers 13 residues. Germline CDR1 and CDR2: SQVTM and ANQGSEA. The repertoire was sequenced with immunoSEQ multiplex PCR; TCRdb's copy has only in-frame clones and lacks some. Of roughly 230,000 clones listed, around 87% were seen once; the top ten hold roughly 2.2%. The clonotype comes from a woman aged 55-70 years with COVID-19, enrolled during active disease. The sequencing sample was made of peripheral blood. The chain employs TRBV29-1 and TRBJ1-1; a weak D match, TRBD1 (6 bases). The CDR3 is CSVVLDRPSEAFF. The CDR3 bases are TGCAGCGTTGTTTTGGACAGACCCTCTGAAGCTTTCTTT.